The sequence of this T cell receptor beta chain was determined in a study of cytomegalovirus exposure and HLA in healthy donors. The CDR3 runs 17 residues. Notes on this clone: The antigen is undetermined.

Findings of the study overall: Most CMV-associated TCR beta chains appeared HLA-restricted in a later analysis. Sequencing likely caused a cluster of highly shared sequence variants.

The PCR had 60 Vbeta and 13 Jbeta primers. The repertoire was sequenced with immunoSEQ multiplex PCR; TCRdb's copy has only in-frame clones and lacks some. The sample has around 97,000 clones, more than 65% seen once. The chain recombines TRBV12-2 with TRBJ2-3; the tabulated D call, TRBD2, remains unverified against the DNA. TRBV12-2 is marked as a pseudogene. The origin of this receptor is a young woman in good health and CMV-seropositive. The material sequenced was PBMCs. CDR3 bases: TGTGCAAGTCACCTCCTCGGGAGGTGGGACTCCACAGATACGCAGTATTTT. It encodes CASHLLGRWDSTDTQYF.